This is a list of T cell receptor beta chains from one sample in a study of cytotoxic CD8 clonotypes in ibrutinib-treated CLL. Only in-frame clones appear in the TCRdb table, and some are missing; sequencing was by immunoSEQ multiplex PCR. Found here are some 300,000 clones, roughly 85% of them singletons; the top ten hold 5.5% to 8%. Specimen: PBMCs, collected before ibrutinib treatment. The receptors originated from a human donor with chronic lymphocytic leukemia. Each CDR3 is given with its conserved first and last residue. D genes are given only for firm matches. For some rows the clone size is stated as once, few or many, or as a class when expanded; others skip it.

CDR3aa,CDR3nt,abundance,v_gene,d_gene,j_gene
CASSVEGAGQPQHF,TGTGCCAGCAGCGTAGAGGGGGCGGGCCAGCCCCAGCATTTT,-,TRBV9,TRBD1,TRBJ1-5
CATSRKPGQGAYNEQFF,TGTGCCACCAGCAGAAAACCGGGACAGGGGGCCTACAATGAGCAGTTCTTC,-,TRBV15,TRBD1,TRBJ2-1
CASSPGQGADTQYF,TGTGCCAGCAGCCCAGGACAGGGGGCAGATACGCAGTATTTT,-,TRBV6-6,TRBD1,TRBJ2-3
CASSLGPGDQPQHF,TGTGCCAGCAGCTTAGGCCCAGGTGATCAGCCCCAGCATTTT,-,TRBV7-6,-,TRBJ1-5
CASSTGGFGYEQFF,TGTGCCAGCAGTACAGGGGGCTTCGGCTATGAGCAGTTCTTC,-,TRBV2,TRBD1,TRBJ2-1
CASSLTPTGIYGYTF,TGTGCCAGCAGCTTGACTCCGACAGGGATCTATGGCTACACCTTC,-,TRBV5-8,TRBD1,TRBJ1-2
CASSFFRGSSYEQYF,TGTGCCAGCAGTTTTTTTCGGGGGAGCTCCTACGAGCAGTACTTC,-,TRBV27,-,TRBJ2-7
CASSAGADNEQFF,TGCGCCAGCAGCGCCGGGGCCGACAATGAGCAGTTCTTC,-,TRBV5-1,-,TRBJ2-1
CASSQDLASGLVEQYF,TGCGCCAGCAGCCAAGATTTGGCTAGCGGGCTCGTCGAGCAGTACTTC,-,TRBV4-3,TRBD2,TRBJ2-7
CASSQGHGTDTQYF,TGTGCCAGCAGCCAGGGACACGGCACAGATACGCAGTATTTT,few,TRBV5-6,-,TRBJ2-3
CASSPLGDRSAYGYTF,TGTGCCAGCTCACCACTTGGGGACAGAAGCGCCTATGGCTACACCTTC,-,TRBV18,TRBD1,TRBJ1-2
CASSLWGSHTEAFF,TGTGCCAGCAGTTTATGGGGTTCGCACACTGAAGCTTTCTTT,-,TRBV28,-,TRBJ1-1
CASRESGTLYNEQFF,TGCGCCAGCAGAGAGAGCGGGACTCTATACAATGAGCAGTTCTTC,-,TRBV5-1,TRBD2,TRBJ2-1
CATIVPGNEQFF,TGTGCCACCATCGTCCCTGGCAATGAGCAGTTCTTC,-,TRBV15,-,TRBJ2-1
CASSPPSGRRADTQYF,TGTGCCAGCAGCCCCCCTAGCGGGAGACGTGCAGATACGCAGTATTTT,-,TRBV7-2,TRBD2,TRBJ2-3
CASSVGGKDEQYF,TGTGCCAGCAGCGTAGGCGGGAAGGACGAGCAGTACTTC,-,TRBV28,-,TRBJ2-7
CASSRDRGLGEQFF,TGTGCCAGCAGTCGGGACAGGGGCTTAGGTGAGCAGTTCTTC,-,TRBV13,TRBD1,TRBJ2-1
CASSYSLGSEAFF,TGTGCCAGCAGTTACTCGTTGGGTTCTGAAGCTTTCTTT,-,TRBV6-5,-,TRBJ1-1
CASSQDLQTDTQYF,TGCGCCAGCAGCCAAGATCTCCAGACAGATACGCAGTATTTT,-,TRBV4-3,-,TRBJ2-3
CASSQTATQPQHF,TGCGCCAGCAGCCAAACAGCTACTCAGCCCCAGCATTTT,-,TRBV4-1,-,TRBJ1-5
CASSDQDGGLGFF,TGTGCCAGCAGTGACCAGGACGGGGGATTAGGGTTCTTC,-,TRBV27,-,TRBJ2-1
CASFSGGDETQYF,TGTGCCAGCTTTTCAGGGGGGGATGAGACCCAGTACTTC,-,TRBV25-1,-,TRBJ2-5
CAWSVLALFNTGELFF,TGTGCCTGGAGTGTACTTGCGCTTTTTAACACCGGGGAGCTGTTTTTT,-,TRBV30,-,TRBJ2-2
CAEPPSNEQFF,TGTGCCGAGCCCCCTAGCAATGAGCAGTTCTTC,-,TRBV15,-,TRBJ2-1
CASSGGFLTDTQYF,TGTGCCAGCAGCGGAGGGTTTCTCACAGATACGCAGTATTTT,-,TRBV9,-,TRBJ2-3
CASSFTQGQLSYEQYF,TGTGCCAGCAGTTTCACACAGGGACAACTGTCCTACGAGCAGTACTTC,once,TRBV6-5,-,TRBJ2-7
CASSINYEQYF,TGTGCCAGCAGTATTAACTACGAGCAGTACTTC,-,TRBV28,-,TRBJ2-7
CATSRTSGRGADTQYF,TGTGCCACCAGCAGGACTAGCGGGAGAGGGGCAGATACGCAGTATTTT,-,TRBV15,TRBD2,TRBJ2-3
CASSPTLSGSTDTQYF,TGTGCCAGCAGCCCAACCCTGAGCGGGAGCACAGATACGCAGTATTTT,-,TRBV5-4,-,TRBJ2-3